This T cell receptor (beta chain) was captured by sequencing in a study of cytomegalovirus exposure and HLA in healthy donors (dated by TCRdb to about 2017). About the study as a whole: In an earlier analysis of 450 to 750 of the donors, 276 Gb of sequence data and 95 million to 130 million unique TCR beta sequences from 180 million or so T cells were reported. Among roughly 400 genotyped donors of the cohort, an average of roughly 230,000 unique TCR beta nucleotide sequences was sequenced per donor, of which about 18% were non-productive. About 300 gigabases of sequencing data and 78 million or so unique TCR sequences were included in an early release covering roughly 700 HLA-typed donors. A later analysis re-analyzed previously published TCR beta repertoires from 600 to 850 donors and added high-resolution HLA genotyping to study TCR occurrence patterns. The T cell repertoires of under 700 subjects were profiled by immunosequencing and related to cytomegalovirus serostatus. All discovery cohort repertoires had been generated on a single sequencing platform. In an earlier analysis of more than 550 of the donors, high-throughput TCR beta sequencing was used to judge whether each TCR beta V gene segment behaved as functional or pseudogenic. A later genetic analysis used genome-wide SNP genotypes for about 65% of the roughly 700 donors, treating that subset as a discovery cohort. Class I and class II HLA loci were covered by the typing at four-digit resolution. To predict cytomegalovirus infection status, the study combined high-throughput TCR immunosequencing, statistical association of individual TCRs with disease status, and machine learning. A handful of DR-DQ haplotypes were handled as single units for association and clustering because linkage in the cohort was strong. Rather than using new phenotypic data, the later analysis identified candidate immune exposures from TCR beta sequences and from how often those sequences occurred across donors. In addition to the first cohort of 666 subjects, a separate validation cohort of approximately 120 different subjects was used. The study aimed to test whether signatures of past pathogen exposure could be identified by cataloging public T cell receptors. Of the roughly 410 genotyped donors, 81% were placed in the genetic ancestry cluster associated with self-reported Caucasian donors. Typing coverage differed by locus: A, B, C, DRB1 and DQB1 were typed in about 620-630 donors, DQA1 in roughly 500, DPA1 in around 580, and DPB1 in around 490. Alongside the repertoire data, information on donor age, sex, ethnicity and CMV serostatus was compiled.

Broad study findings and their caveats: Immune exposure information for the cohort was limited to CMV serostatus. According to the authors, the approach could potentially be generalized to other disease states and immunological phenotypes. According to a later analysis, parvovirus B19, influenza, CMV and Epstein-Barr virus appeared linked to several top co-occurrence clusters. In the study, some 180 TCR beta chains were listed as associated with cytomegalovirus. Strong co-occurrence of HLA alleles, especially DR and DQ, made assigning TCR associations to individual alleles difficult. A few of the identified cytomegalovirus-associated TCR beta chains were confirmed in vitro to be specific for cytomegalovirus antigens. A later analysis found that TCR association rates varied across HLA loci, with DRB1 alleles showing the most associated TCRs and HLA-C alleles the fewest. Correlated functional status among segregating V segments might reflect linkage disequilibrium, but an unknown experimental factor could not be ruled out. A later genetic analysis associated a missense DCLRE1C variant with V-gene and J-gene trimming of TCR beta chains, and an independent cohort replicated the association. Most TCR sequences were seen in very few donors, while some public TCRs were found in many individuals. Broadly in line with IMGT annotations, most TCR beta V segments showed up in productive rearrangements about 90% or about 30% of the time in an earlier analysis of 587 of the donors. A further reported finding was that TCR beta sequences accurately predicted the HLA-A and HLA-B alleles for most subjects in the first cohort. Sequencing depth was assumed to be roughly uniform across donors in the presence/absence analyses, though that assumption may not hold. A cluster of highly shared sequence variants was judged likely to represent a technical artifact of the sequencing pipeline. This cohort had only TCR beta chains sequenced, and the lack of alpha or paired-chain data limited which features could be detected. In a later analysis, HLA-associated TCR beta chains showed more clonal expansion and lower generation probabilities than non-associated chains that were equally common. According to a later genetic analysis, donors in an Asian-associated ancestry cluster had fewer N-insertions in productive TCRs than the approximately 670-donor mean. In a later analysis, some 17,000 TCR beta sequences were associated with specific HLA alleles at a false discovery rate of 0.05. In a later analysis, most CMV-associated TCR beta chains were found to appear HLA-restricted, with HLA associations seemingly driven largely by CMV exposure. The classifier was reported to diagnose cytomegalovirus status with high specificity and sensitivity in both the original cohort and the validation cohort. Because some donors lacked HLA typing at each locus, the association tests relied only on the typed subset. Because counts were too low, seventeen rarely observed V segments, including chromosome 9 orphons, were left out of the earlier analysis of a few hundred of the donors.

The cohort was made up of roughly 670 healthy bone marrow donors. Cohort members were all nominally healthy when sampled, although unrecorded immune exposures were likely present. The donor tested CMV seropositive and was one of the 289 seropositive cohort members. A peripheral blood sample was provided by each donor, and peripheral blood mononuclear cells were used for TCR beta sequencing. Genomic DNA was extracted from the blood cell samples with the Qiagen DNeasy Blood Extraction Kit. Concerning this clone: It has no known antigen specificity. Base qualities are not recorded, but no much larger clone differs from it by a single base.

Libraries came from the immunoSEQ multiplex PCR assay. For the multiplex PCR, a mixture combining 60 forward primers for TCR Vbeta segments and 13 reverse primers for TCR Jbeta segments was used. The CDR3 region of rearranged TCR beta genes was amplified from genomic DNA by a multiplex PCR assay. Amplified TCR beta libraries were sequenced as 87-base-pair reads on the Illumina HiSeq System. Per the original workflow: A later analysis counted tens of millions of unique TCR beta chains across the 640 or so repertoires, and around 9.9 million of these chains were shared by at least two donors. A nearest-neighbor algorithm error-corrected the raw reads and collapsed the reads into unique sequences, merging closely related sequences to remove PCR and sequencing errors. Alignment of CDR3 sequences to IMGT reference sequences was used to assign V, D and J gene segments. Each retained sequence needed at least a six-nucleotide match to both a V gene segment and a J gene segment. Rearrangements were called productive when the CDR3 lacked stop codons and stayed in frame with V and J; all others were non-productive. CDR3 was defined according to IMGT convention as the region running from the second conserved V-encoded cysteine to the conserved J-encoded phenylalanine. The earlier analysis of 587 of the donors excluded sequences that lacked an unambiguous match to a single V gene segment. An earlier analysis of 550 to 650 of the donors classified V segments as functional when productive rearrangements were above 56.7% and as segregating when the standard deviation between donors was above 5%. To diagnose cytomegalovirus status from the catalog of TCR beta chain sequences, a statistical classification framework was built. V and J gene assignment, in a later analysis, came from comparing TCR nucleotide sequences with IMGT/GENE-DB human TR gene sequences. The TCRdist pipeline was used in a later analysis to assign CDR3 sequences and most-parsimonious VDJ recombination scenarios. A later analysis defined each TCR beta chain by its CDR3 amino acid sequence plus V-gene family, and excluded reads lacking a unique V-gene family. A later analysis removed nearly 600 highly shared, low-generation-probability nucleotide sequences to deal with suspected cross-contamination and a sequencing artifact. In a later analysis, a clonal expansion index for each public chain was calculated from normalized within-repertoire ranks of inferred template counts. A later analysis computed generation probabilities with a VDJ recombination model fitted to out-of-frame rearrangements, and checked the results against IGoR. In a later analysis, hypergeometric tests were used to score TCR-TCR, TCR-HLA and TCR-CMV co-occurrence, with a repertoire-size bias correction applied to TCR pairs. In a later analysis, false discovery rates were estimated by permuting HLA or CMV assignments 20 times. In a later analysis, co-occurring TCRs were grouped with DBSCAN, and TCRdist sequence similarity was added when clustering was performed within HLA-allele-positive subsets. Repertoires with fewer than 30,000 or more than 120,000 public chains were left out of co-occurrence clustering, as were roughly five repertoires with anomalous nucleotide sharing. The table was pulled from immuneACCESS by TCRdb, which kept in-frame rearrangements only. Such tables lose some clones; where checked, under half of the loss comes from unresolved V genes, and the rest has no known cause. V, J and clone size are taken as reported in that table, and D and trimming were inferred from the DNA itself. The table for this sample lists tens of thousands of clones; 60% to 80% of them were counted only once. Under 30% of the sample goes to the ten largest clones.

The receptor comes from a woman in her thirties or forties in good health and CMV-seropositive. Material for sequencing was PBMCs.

The bases are TGTGCCAGCAGTGCGGGGAGCTCTGGAAACACCATATATTTT. This translates into CASSAGSSGNTIYF. Here the chain combines TRBV2 and TRBJ1-3, with an unclear D gene assignment. V lost 4 bases and J lost 0 bases; the stretch between them is 7 bases long. From a lookup of the germline V gene, CDR1 and CDR2 are SNHLY and FYNNEI. Inclusive of the bounding cysteine and phenylalanine, the CDR3 is 14 residues long. The sequence is cut down to CDR3 DNA, 42 bases in frame from base 1.